This passage covers 5 T cell receptor beta chains from one sample sequenced in a study of blood T cell repertoires in COVID-19 (dated by TCRdb to 2020 to 2022). The library was generated by the immunoSEQ multiplex PCR assay. Sourced from immuneACCESS, this table was stored by TCRdb with only in-frame sequences that have V and J called. A share of the clones is absent; for the studies checked, an unresolved V gene accounts for under half, and the remainder has no known explanation. The sample table shows approximately 440,000 clones, and about 92% are seen once. The ten largest clones take up more than 0.55% of the sample. Input material: PBMCs or T cells enriched from blood (not recorded which). The source is a man aged 18 to 30 who had recovered from COVID-19.

This rearrangement joins TRBV29-1 to TRBJ1-1, with 8 nucleotides matching TRBD1. V dropped 5 bases and J dropped 1; count of bases not matched to a gene: 6. In germline, CDR1 is SQVTM, CDR2 ANQGSEA. The CDR3 contains 14 residues. The CDR3 here is CSVNRGSTNTEAFF. DNA for the CDR3: TGCAGCGTTAACAGGGGGTCTACGAACACTGAAGCTTTCTTT.

This clone was seen repeatedly, ten times or more. The same CDR3 can be traced to other DNA sequences in this sample. This chain joins TRBV7-8 and TRBJ1-1; TRBD1 matches at 8 bases. The germline V gene encodes CDR1 SGHVS and CDR2 FQNEAQ. This CDR3 is 13 amino acids long. Losses at the gene ends were 5 bases for V and 5 bases for J; bases not matched to a gene: 4. CDR3 sequence (DNA): TGTGCCAGCAGCCTTACAGGGGGAACTGAAGCTTTCTTT. Its translation is CASSLTGGTEAFF.

The chain couples TRBV6-1 to TRBJ2-5; no definite D call. Germline-derived CDR1 and CDR2 are MNHNS and SASEGT. V was shortened by 3 bases and J by 7 bases, with 12 bases between the two germline ends. This CDR3 region has 13 residues. DNA for the CDR3: TGTGCCAGCAGTGACGCCCAGCGCTGGACCCAGTACTTC. Translation gives CASSDAQRWTQYF.

The CDR3 reads CASSGIRDRDSPLHF. CDR3 DNA: TGTGCCAGCAGTGGGATCCGGGACAGGGATTCACCCCTCCACTTT. J is TRBJ1-6 and V is TRBV25-1, with TRBD1 matching over 9 bases. The CDR3 loop spans 15 amino acids. The J segment lost 8 bases and the V segment lost 4 bases, leaving 6 bases of the junction unmatched. Per germline, CDR1 MGHDK and CDR2 SYGVNS.

CDR3 bases: TGTGCTACAGCAGGTAGCACAGATACGCAGTATTTT. Protein product: CATAGSTDTQYF. The V call is TRBV19, the J call TRBJ2-3; D is ambiguous. This CDR3 has 12 residues. Germline loops: CDR1 LNHDA, CDR2 SQIVND (reference sequence).